These 19 T cell receptor beta chains came from one sample sequenced in a study of blood T cell repertoires in COVID-19. Assay used: immunoSEQ multiplex PCR; TCRdb lists only in-frame clones, some missing. This sample has 25,000 to 35,000 clones; around 90% occur once, and the top ten carry around 10%. Source material: peripheral blood. These receptors were collected from a human donor in a cohort sampled during active COVID-19. The donor label of this sample is uncertain.

The chain couples TRBV6-6 to TRBJ2-5; 7 nucleotides agree with TRBD2. V lost 2 bases and J lost 3; bases outside the gene matches: 6. This CDR3 is 15 amino acids long. The V gene's germline CDR1 is MNHNY and CDR2 SVGAGI (reference sequence). CDR3 sequence (DNA): TGTGCCAGCAGTTACGGCGCGGGAGAGGAAGAGACCCAGTACTTC. Translated, it gives CASSYGAGEEETQYF.

The chain joins TRBV2 to TRBJ1-2, with 8 bases fitting TRBD1. V dropped 4 bases and J dropped 2; count of bases not matched to a gene: 0. Germline V gene data show CDR1 as SNHLY and CDR2 as FYNNEI. The CDR3 contains 13 residues. CDR3 sequence reads: CASSGQGNYGYTF. The CDR3 DNA is TGTGCCAGCAGTGGACAGGGGAACTATGGCTACACCTTC.

The rearrangement uses TRBV19 and TRBJ1-1, with D perhaps matching TRBD1 (6 bases). CDR1 LNHDA and CDR2 SQIVND come from the germline V gene (reference sequence). This CDR3 spans 17 amino acids. The ends were cut back, 7 bases at V and 6 bases at J, with 27 bases in the middle. This chain's CDR3 is CASTPLNRVSLGSEAFF. The CDR3 coding sequence is TGTGCCAGTACCCCATTAAACAGGGTAAGTCTCGGATCTGAAGCTTTCTTT.

The chain links TRBV10-3 to TRBJ1-6; 8 nucleotides align to TRBD1. CDR1 is ENHRY, CDR2 SYGVKD, per germline. This CDR3 spans 17 amino acids. V shed 6 bases and J 7 bases; nucleotides not matched to a gene: 14. CDR3 amino acids: CAISVASDRGPNSPLHF. The CDR3 DNA reads as TGTGCCATCAGCGTAGCTTCCGACAGGGGACCCAATTCACCCCTCCACTTT.

This clone was detected only a few times. The rearrangement links TRBV19 to TRBJ1-1; D may be TRBD1 (6 bases). This CDR3 is built from 14 residues. Trimming stripped 6 bases from V and 4 bases from J, with 15 bases between. In germline, CDR1 is LNHDA, CDR2 SQIVND (reference sequence). The DNA of the CDR3 is TGTGCCAGTAGCCGAACAGGGTTTGGCACTGAAGCTTTCTTT. This sequence encodes CASSRTGFGTEAFF. The full variable domain, with the rest looked up from reference TRBV19 and TRBJ1-1, is DGGITQSPKYLFRKEGQNVTLSCEQNLNHDAMYWYRQDPGQGLRLIYYSQIVNDFQKGDIAEGYSVSREKKESFPLTVTSAQKNPTAFYLCASSRTGFGTEAFFGQGTRLTVV.

The chain combines TRBV19 with TRBJ1-5; maybe TRBD1 (5 bases). Deletions cut 3 bases from V and 0 bases from J, with 9 bases between. This CDR3 spans 15 amino acids. The V gene's germline CDR1 is LNHDA and CDR2 SQIVND (reference sequence). The DNA of the CDR3 is TGTGCCAGTAGTATCCGGGACTTTAGCAATCAGCCCCAGCATTTT. It codes for CASSIRDFSNQPQHF.

The chain links TRBV7-2 to TRBJ2-5, with 11 bases aligning to TRBD2. Germline CDR1 and CDR2: SGHTA and FQGNSA. The V and J ends lost 0 bases and 5 bases, in that order; junction bases with no gene match: 2. This CDR3 has 15 amino acids. The CDR3, as DNA: TGTGCCAGCAGCTTAGCGACTAGCGGGATCGAGACCCAGTACTTC. This encodes CASSLATSGIETQYF.

The rearrangement uses TRBV11-2 and TRBJ2-7; 7 bases match TRBD1. The CDR3 sequence is 14 residues long. Germline lookup yields CDR1 SGHAT and CDR2 FQNNGV. Trimming removed 4 bases from V and 0 bases from J; junction bases left unmatched: 3. The CDR3 DNA reads as TGTGCCAGCAGCTGGGGACAGATCTCCTACGAGCAGTACTTC. The encoded protein is CASSWGQISYEQYF. Full variable domain (missing parts from reference TRBV11-2 and TRBJ2-7): EAGVAQSPRYKIIEKRQSVAFWCNPISGHATLYWYQQILGQGPKLLIQFQNNGVVDDSQLPKDRFSAERLKGVDSTLKIQPAKLEDSAVYLCASSWGQISYEQYFGPGTRLTVT.

In its sample, this clone was seen once. The chain links TRBV28 to TRBJ2-7; 7 bases agree with TRBD1. Trimming at V came to 3 bases and at J to 7 bases, leaving 15 bases not matched to a gene. Per germline, CDR1 MDHEN and CDR2 SYDVKM. The CDR3 consists of 16 residues. The CDR3 spells CASSLSTGAGVVEQYF. The CDR3 DNA reads TGTGCCAGCAGTTTGTCCACAGGGGCCGGGGTAGTGGAGCAGTACTTC.

V gene TRBV19 combines with J gene TRBJ2-3, with 11 bases that match TRBD2. The V gene's germline CDR1 is LNHDA and CDR2 SQIVND (reference sequence). This CDR3 is 13 amino acids long. For the CDR3, the DNA is TGTGCAGCCGGGACTAGCGGATCGGATACGCAGTATTTT. Protein product: CAAGTSGSDTQYF.

This rearrangement joins TRBV5-1 to TRBJ2-1, with 9 nucleotides matching TRBD2. CDR1 and CDR2 from the germline V gene are SGHRS and YFSETQ. V trimming: 2 bases; J trimming: 16 bases; junction bases outside the gene matches: 7. The CDR3 has 12 residues. The CDR3 DNA sequence: TGCGCCAGCAGCTTATATAGCGGGAGCTATTTCTTC. Its translation is CASSLYSGSYFF.

This chain connects TRBV5-1 to TRBJ1-2; possibly TRBD1 for D (6 bases). The germline gives CDR1 SGHRS, CDR2 YFSETQ. This CDR3 comprises 14 residues. V was clipped by 0 bases and J by 4 bases, with 10 bases between them. The CDR3 DNA is TGCGCCAGCAGCTTGGACAGGGCGGGCTATGGCTACACCTTC. It encodes CASSLDRAGYGYTF.

J is TRBJ2-1 and V is TRBV15, with 7 bases matching TRBD1. V lost 4 bases to trimming and J lost 4 bases; unmatched junction nucleotides: 10. This CDR3 region has 16 residues. Per the germline V gene, CDR1 is LNHNV and CDR2 is YYDKDF (reference sequence). The CDR3 loop is CATSTRFGTAYNEQFF. CDR3 DNA sequence: TGTGCCACCAGCACGAGATTCGGGACAGCGTACAATGAGCAGTTCTTC.

The chain recombines TRBV12-3 or TRBV12-4 with TRBJ1-3; D is ambiguous. The CDR3 consists of 11 residues. V lost 5 bases to trimming and J lost 7 bases, with 6 bases between them. The CDR3 here is CASSRGNTIYF. The DNA of the CDR3 is TGTGCCAGCAGTCGGGGTAACACCATATATTTT.

This clone was seen a single time. The V call is TRBV3-1 (or the pseudogene TRBV3-2), the J call TRBJ2-1; 11 positions agree with TRBD2. In germline, CDR1 is LGHDT, CDR2 YNNKEL (reference sequence). The CDR3 spans 16 residues. V lost 4 bases and J lost 4; bases outside the gene matches: 6. The CDR3 DNA follows: TGTGCCAGCAGCCCGATAGCGGGAGGGGGATACAATGAGCAGTTCTTC. Translation gives CASSPIAGGGYNEQFF.

The chain's CDR3 is CASSFSLDTQYF. In DNA, the CDR3 is TGTGCCAGCAGTTTTTCGTTGGATACGCAGTATTTT. V and J are TRBV28 and TRBJ2-3; no clear D gene. The CDR3 contains 12 residues. V lost 3 bases and J 6 bases, leaving 7 bases between the germline ends. Germline V gene data show CDR1 as MDHEN and CDR2 as SYDVKM.

The J gene is TRBJ2-1, the V gene TRBV7-2; D unclear. The CDR3 is 15 amino acids. Between the trimmed V and J ends, which lost 3 bases and 7 bases, there was a span of 16 bases. In germline, CDR1 is SGHTA, CDR2 FQGNSA. CDR3 sequence reads: CASSFSVSSENEQFF. CDR3 sequence (DNA): TGTGCCAGCAGCTTTTCGGTCTCGTCTGAGAATGAGCAGTTCTTC. Looking up the rest from reference TRBV7-2 and TRBJ2-1 gives the full variable domain: GAGVSQSPSNKVTEKGKDVELRCDPISGHTALYWYRQSLGQGLEFLIYFQGNSAPDKSGLPSDRFSAERTGGSVSTLTIQRTQQEDSAVYLCASSFSVSSENEQFFGPGTRLTVL.

In DNA, the CDR3 is TGTGCCAGCAGCTTGGAAGGTCAGGGGTCTTTCTTT. As protein: CASSLEGQGSFF. The rearrangement joins TRBV5-4 to TRBJ1-1, with a tentative D call TRBD1 (6 bases). Trimming stripped 0 bases from V and 12 bases from J, with 12 bases between. Germline-derived CDR1 and CDR2 are SGHNT and YYREEE (reference sequence). The CDR3 runs 12 residues.

The V call is TRBV11-2, the J call TRBJ2-3; perhaps TRBD2 as D (5 bases). Trimming removed 2 bases from V and 1 base from J, with 7 bases in between. This CDR3 has 14 amino acids. Germline CDR1 reads SGHAT; CDR2 reads FQNNGV. CDR3 DNA: TGTGCCAGCAGCTTAAGGCGGGGCACAGATACGCAGTATTTT. Translation: CASSLRRGTDTQYF.